These 19 T cell receptor beta chains were all obtained from the same sample, sequenced in a study of control samples from healthy donors and cancer patients. Clones were sequenced by immunoSEQ multiplex PCR, and TCRdb holds only the in-frame ones, with some missing. Of about 140,000 clones in the sample, roughly nine tenths were seen once. Sequencing was performed on blood. The receptors shown here come from a man between 18 and 29 years old in good health.

The chain employs TRBV25-1 and TRBJ1-1; no clear D. CDR1 MGHDK and CDR2 SYGVNS come from the germline V gene. Trimming pared 6 bases from V and 1 base from J, leaving 9 bases between. The CDR3 sequence is 13 residues long. The CDR3 DNA reads as TGTGCCAGCAGGGCCCCCAGGAACACTGAAGCTTTCTTT. Translation gives CASRAPRNTEAFF.

The chain carries TRBV2 and TRBJ2-3, with 10 nucleotides matching TRBD2. CDR3 length: 14 residues. With 8 bases clipped from V and 5 bases from J, the junction kept 7 bases outside the gene matches. The germline V gene encodes CDR1 SNHLY and CDR2 FYNNEI. The CDR3 nucleotides are TGTGCCAGCGAACTAGCGGGGCCCGGAGATACGCAGTATTTT. As protein: CASELAGPGDTQYF. Combining the CDR3 with reference TRBV2 and TRBJ2-3 gives the whole variable domain EPEVTQTPSHQVTQMGQEVILRCVPISNHLYFYWYRQILGQKVEFLVSFYNNEISEKSEIFDDQFSVERPDGSNFTLKIRSTKLEDSAMYFCASELAGPGDTQYFGPGTRLTVL.

V and J are TRBV9 and TRBJ2-6; the match to TRBD1 covers 9 bases. The junction had 10 bases not matched to a gene; V was cut back by 3 bases and J by 0 bases. The length of the CDR3 is 19 residues. The germline CDR1 and CDR2 sequences are SGDLS and YYNGEE. CDR3 coding DNA: TGTGCCAGCAGCGCGGACAGGGGAGTATTCCTCTCTGGGGCCAACGTCCTGACTTTC. Amino acid sequence: CASSADRGVFLSGANVLTF.

V gene TRBV6-5 combines with J gene TRBJ2-1, with a weak D call TRBD2 (5 bases). The CDR3 has 16 residues. Trimming cost V 0 bases and J 8 bases, with 17 bases left between them. From germline, CDR1 is MNHEY and CDR2 SVGAGI. CDR3 protein: CASSYSPGTGRDEQFF. The CDR3 DNA follows: TGTGCCAGCAGTTACTCACCAGGCACGGGAAGGGATGAGCAGTTCTTC.

This clone was picked up a small number of times. This sequence joins TRBV7-9 and TRBJ1-6; D call uncertain. The CDR3 sequence is 14 residues long. V was shortened by 5 bases and J by 7 bases, with 12 bases between the two germline ends. Germline V lookup: CDR1 SEHNR, CDR2 FQNEAQ (reference sequence). The CDR3 region has the DNA TGTGCCAGCAGCCCCCCGGGGTCAAATTCACCCCTCCACTTT. This translates into CASSPPGSNSPLHF.

This clone showed up many times. The rearrangement uses TRBV30 and TRBJ2-5, with D hard to call. Germline V gene data show CDR1 as GTSNPN and CDR2 as SVGIG (reference sequence). With 3 bases removed from V and 5 bases from J, the gap between germline ends came to 10 bases. The length of the CDR3 is 12 residues. The CDR3 sequence: CAWRSASETQYF. For the CDR3, the DNA is TGTGCCTGGAGATCGGCATCGGAGACCCAGTACTTC.

The gene calls are TRBV30 and TRBJ1-1; TRBD1 aligns across 11 bases. With 2 bases clipped from V and 0 bases from J, the junction kept 14 bases outside the gene matches. CDR1 and CDR2 (germline): GTSNPN, SVGIG (reference sequence). CDR3 length: 19 amino acids. The CDR3, as DNA: TGTGCCTGGAGTAAGGGACAGGGGGTTTGGACGCGGATGAACACTGAAGCTTTCTTT. It translates to CAWSKGQGVWTRMNTEAFF.

The rearrangement uses TRBV7-2 and TRBJ2-1, with D hard to call. V was clipped by 5 bases and J by 5 bases, with 10 bases between them. The V gene's germline CDR1 is SGHTA and CDR2 FQGNSA. CDR3 length: 13 residues. The CDR3 loop reads CASSLDWNNEQFF. CDR3 DNA: TGTGCCAGCAGCCTAGACTGGAACAATGAGCAGTTCTTC.

V gene TRBV6-5 combines with J gene TRBJ2-2; D not resolved. The CDR3 runs to 13 residues. The V end lost 6 bases, the J end lost 7 bases, and 12 bases lay between the germline ends. Germline V gene sequence: CDR1 MNHEY, CDR2 SVGAGI. CDR3 nucleotide sequence: TGTGCCAGCAGGACCCCTATATTCGGGGAGCTGTTTTTT. Its translation: CASRTPIFGELFF.

This clone was found once. The genes are TRBV19 and TRBJ1-5, with 7 bases lining up with TRBD1. Germline V CDR1 and CDR2: LNHDA, SQIVND (reference sequence). V shed 3 bases and J 6 bases; nucleotides not matched to a gene: 8. CDR3 length: 15 residues. In nucleotides, the CDR3 is TGTGCCAGTAGTATCGCCAGGGGGAATATTCAGCCCCAGCATTTT. This encodes CASSIARGNIQPQHF.

This rearrangement joins TRBV7-2 to TRBJ2-5; TRBD2 matches at 11 bases. The V and J ends lost 11 bases and 1 base, in that order; junction bases with no gene match: 12. Germline-derived CDR1 and CDR2 are SGHTA and FQGNSA. The CDR3 covers 16 residues. The CDR3 DNA follows: TGTGCCTTAGTAGCGCGGCTAGCGGGGGGCCAAGAGACCCAGTACTTC. Translating gives CALVARLAGGQETQYF.

The V call is TRBV29-1, the J call TRBJ1-4; a weak D match, TRBD1 (5 bases). V lost 8 bases to trimming and J lost 3 bases, with 19 bases between them. The length of the CDR3 is 15 residues. Germline V gene data show CDR1 as SQVTM and CDR2 as ANQGSEA. CDR3: CSLKAWGGANEKLFF. The CDR3 DNA sequence: TGCAGCCTGAAGGCCTGGGGCGGGGCTAATGAAAAACTGTTTTTT.

The chain carries TRBV3-1 (or the pseudogene TRBV3-2) and TRBJ2-3; TRBD2 agrees at 7 bases. The CDR3 contains 14 residues. V trimming: 3 bases; J trimming: 5 bases; junction bases outside the gene matches: 5. CDR1 is LGHDT, CDR2 YNNKEL, per germline (reference sequence). The CDR3 protein is CASSQGGAGDTQYF. The CDR3 DNA sequence: TGTGCCAGCAGCCAGGGAGGGGCGGGAGATACGCAGTATTTT.

V gene TRBV5-5 combines with J gene TRBJ2-2; D tentatively reads TRBD1 or TRBD2 (5 bases each). CDR1 is SGHKS and CDR2 is YYEKEE in the germline V gene (reference sequence). The germline V and J ends were trimmed by 0 bases and 6 bases, with 18 bases remaining between them. The CDR3 totals 17 residues. This CDR3 reads CASSLGAGTFQAGELFF. CDR3 nucleotides: TGTGCCAGCAGCTTGGGGGCAGGGACCTTCCAAGCCGGGGAGCTGTTTTTT. Full variable domain (missing parts from reference TRBV5-5 and TRBJ2-2): DAGVTQSPTHLIKTRGQQVTLRCSPISGHKSVSWYQQVLGQGPQFIFQYYEKEERGRGNFPDRFSARQFPNYSSELNVNALLLGDSALYLCASSLGAGTFQAGELFFGEGSRLTVL.

The rearrangement joins TRBV7-3 to TRBJ2-1, with 10 bases that match TRBD2. V shed 2 bases, J shed 8 bases, and the junction held 0 bases outside the gene matches. Germline-derived CDR1 and CDR2 are SGHTA and FQGTGA. The CDR3 loop spans 13 amino acids. The CDR3 DNA follows: TGTGCCAGCAGCTTACTAGCGGGGGATGAGCAGTTCTTC. Protein: CASSLLAGDEQFF.

The gene calls are TRBV4-1 and TRBJ1-3, with D uncertain. V gave up 3 bases and J gave up 4 bases, with 7 bases separating them. Per germline, CDR1 MGHRA and CDR2 YSYEKL. The CDR3 has 13 amino acids. This CDR3 reads CASSHVGGNTIYF. CDR3 sequence (DNA): TGCGCCAGCAGCCACGTGGGGGGAAACACCATATATTTT.

The chain employs TRBV29-1 and TRBJ2-7; the D gene could be TRBD1 or TRBD2 (5 bases each). Germline V gene sequence: CDR1 SQVTM, CDR2 ANQGSEA. V gave up 1 base and J gave up 10 bases, with 23 bases separating them. The CDR3 spans 15 residues. As DNA, the CDR3 is TGCAGCGTTGAAGGGTGGGGCGGTGGAGGTTTAGTTCAGTACTTC. It is translated as CSVEGWGGGGLVQYF.

The chain links TRBV27 to TRBJ1-2, with 7 bases matching TRBD1. Germline-derived CDR1 and CDR2 are MNHEY and SMNVEV (reference sequence). The CDR3 consists of 12 residues. V shed 11 bases and J 0 bases; nucleotides not matched to a gene: 3. The CDR3: CAAGQPNYGYTF. The DNA of the CDR3 is TGTGCCGCGGGACAGCCTAACTATGGCTACACCTTC.

This chain connects TRBV10-3 to TRBJ1-2, with no clear D. The germline V gene encodes CDR1 ENHRY and CDR2 SYGVKD. Trimming removed 0 bases from V and 8 bases from J, with 7 bases in between. The CDR3 is 12 amino acids. CDR3 amino acids: CAISESRAGYTF. In DNA form, the CDR3 reads TGTGCCATCAGTGAGTCGAGGGCCGGCTACACCTTC.